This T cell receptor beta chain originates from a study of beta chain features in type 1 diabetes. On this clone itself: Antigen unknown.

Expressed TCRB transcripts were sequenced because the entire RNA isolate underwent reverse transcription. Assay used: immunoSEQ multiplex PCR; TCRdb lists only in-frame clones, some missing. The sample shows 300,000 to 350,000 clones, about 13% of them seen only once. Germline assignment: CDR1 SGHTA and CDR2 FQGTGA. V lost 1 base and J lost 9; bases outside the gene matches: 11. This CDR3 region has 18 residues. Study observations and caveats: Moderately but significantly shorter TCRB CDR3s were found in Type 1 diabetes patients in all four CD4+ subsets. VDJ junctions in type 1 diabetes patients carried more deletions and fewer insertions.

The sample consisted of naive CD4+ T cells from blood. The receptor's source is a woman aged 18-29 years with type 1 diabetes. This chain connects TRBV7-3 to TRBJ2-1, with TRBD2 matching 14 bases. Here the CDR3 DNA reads TGTGCCAGCAGCTTAAAGCCCAAGACTAGCGGGAGGGCTGGTGAGCAGTTCTTC. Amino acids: CASSLKPKTSGRAGEQFF.